A selection of T cell receptor beta chains follows, all from one sample in a study of human thymus T cells. Repertoires were generated with immunoSEQ multiplex PCR, while TCRdb's copy carries only in-frame clones and drops some. Of tens of thousands of clones in the sample, 96% are singletons; the top ten hold roughly 0.03%. Sequenced input: thymus tissue. These receptors were taken from a boy under two years old with a congenital heart defect but otherwise immunologically healthy. CDR3s include the opening cysteine and the closing phenylalanine or tryptophan. Each record gives: V gene, D gene, clone size, J gene, CDR3 DNA, CDR3 protein. A D gene is named only where the DNA matches it firmly. Only some rows state a clone size, as once, few, many or a class for expanded clones.

TRBV2,TRBD1,NA,TRBJ1-6,TGTGCCAGCAGGGGCAGGGGACAGAATAATTCACCCCTCCACTTT,CASRGRGQNNSPLHF
TRBV19,NA,once,TRBJ1-2,TGTGCCAGTAACCGGGACATGAGGCTGTCTAACTATGGCTACACCTTC,CASNRDMRLSNYGYTF
TRBV30,TRBD2,NA,TRBJ2-3,TGTGCCTGGAGTGTCCGCTCTAGCGGGGGCCGACACTCCACAGATACGCAGTATTTT,CAWSVRSSGGRHSTDTQYF
TRBV7-9,NA,NA,TRBJ1-4,TGTGCCAGCAGCTTGAGGAGGGGAGGCGAAAAACTGTTTTTT,CASSLRRGGEKLFF
TRBV7-9,NA,once,TRBJ2-7,TGTGCCAGCAGCTTAGACGTAGGAGACAGCTCCTACGAGCAGTACTTC,CASSLDVGDSSYEQYF
TRBV6-5,NA,NA,TRBJ2-7,TGTGCCAGCAGTTACGTACGCGGTAAGATCTACGAGCAGTACTTC,CASSYVRGKIYEQYF
TRBV6-6,TRBD1,NA,TRBJ1-2,TGTGCCAGCAGTTGGGACAGGTCCAGAGATGGCTACACCTTC,CASSWDRSRDGYTF
TRBV2,TRBD1,NA,TRBJ1-2,TGTGCCACCATTAGGACAGGGGGCGAGTTGGGCTACACCTTC,CATIRTGGELGYTF
TRBV9,TRBD1,NA,TRBJ2-2,TGTGCCAGCAGCAAACAGGGGGGTGGCACCGGGGAGCTGTTTTTT,CASSKQGGGTGELFF
TRBV30,TRBD1,NA,TRBJ1-1,TGTGCCTGGATCACAGGGGTGGCTGAAGCTTTCTTT,CAWITGVAEAFF
TRBV5-4,NA,once,TRBJ1-1,TGTGCCAGCAGCTTGGTCGGGGACGACACTGAAGCTTTCTTT,CASSLVGDDTEAFF
TRBV10-2,TRBD1,once,TRBJ2-2,TGCGCCAGCAGTGGCCGACAGGGAGACACCGGGGAGCTGTTTTTT,CASSGRQGDTGELFF
TRBV10-2,TRBD2,NA,TRBJ2-2,TGCGCCAGCAGTGAGTCGGTGGCTAGCGGAGGCACCGGGGAGCTGTTTTTT,CASSESVASGGTGELFF
TRBV6-1,NA,NA,TRBJ1-1,TGTGCCAGCAGGGAGGACAGCCCATACACTGAAGCTTTCTTT,CASREDSPYTEAFF
TRBV6-5,NA,NA,TRBJ2-5,TGTGCCAGCAGTCTATCAGGGCGGGCAGGGGAGACCCAGTACTTC,CASSLSGRAGETQYF
TRBV5-6,TRBD1,NA,TRBJ2-7,TGTGCCAGCAGCGGAGGGACAGGGCGAACCTACGAGCAGTACTTC,CASSGGTGRTYEQYF
TRBV30,NA,NA,TRBJ1-1,TGTGCCTGGAGGGGGACTCAGGACACTGAAGCTTTCTTT,CAWRGTQDTEAFF
TRBV5-8,NA,NA,TRBJ1-2,TGTGCCAGCAGCCTCGGGCCCAGGGAGCTCCTAAACTATGGCTACACCTTC,CASSLGPRELLNYGYTF
TRBV27,TRBD1,NA,TRBJ2-7,TGTGCCAGCAGTCCCCGTATGGGGACAGGGAGGAGTTCCTACGAGCAGTACTTC,CASSPRMGTGRSSYEQYF
TRBV28,TRBD2,NA,TRBJ2-5,TGTGCCAGCAGTTTACGAGTCCTAGCGGAACAAGAGACCCAGTACTTC,CASSLRVLAEQETQYF
TRBV14,TRBD2,NA,TRBJ2-7,TGTGCCAGCAGCCAAGGGACTAGCGCAGTCTACGAGCAGTACTTC,CASSQGTSAVYEQYF
TRBV25-1,TRBD2,once,TRBJ2-2,TGTGCCAGCAGTCCGGGAGGGACTAACACCGGGGAGCTGTTTTTT,CASSPGGTNTGELFF
TRBV5-4,TRBD2,NA,TRBJ2-1,TGTGCCAGCAGCTTGGACGTCCTAGCGGGAGATCCCTACAATGAGCAGTTCTTC,CASSLDVLAGDPYNEQFF
TRBV6-5,NA,once,TRBJ1-6,TGTGCCAGCAGTTCTGTGCAGAATTCACCCCTCCACTTT,CASSSVQNSPLHF
TRBV7-8,TRBD2,NA,TRBJ2-5,TGTGCCAGCAGCTTTCTAGTGGGACTAGCCCAAATAGGGACCCAGTACTTC,CASSFLVGLAQIGTQYF
TRBV27,TRBD1,NA,TRBJ1-1,TGTGCCAGCAGTCACGTTATTGACAGGGGCAACACTGAAGCTTTCTTT,CASSHVIDRGNTEAFF
TRBV27,NA,NA,TRBJ2-1,TGTGCCAGCAGTTTCGGCTCTTACAATGAGCAGTTCTTC,CASSFGSYNEQFF
TRBV23-1,NA,NA,TRBJ1-5,TGCGCCAGCAGTCAATGCACGGGGGCCCGCAATCAGCCCCAGCATTTT,CASSQCTGARNQPQHF
TRBV7-8,NA,once,TRBJ1-2,TGTGCCAGCAGCTTAGCCGCGGCCCGGGATGGCTACACCTTC,CASSLAAARDGYTF
TRBV12-5,NA,once,TRBJ2-2,TGTGCTAGTGGTTTCTGGGGGGCCGGGGAGCTGTTTTTT,CASGFWGAGELFF
TRBV7-2,TRBD1,NA,TRBJ1-6,TGTGCCAGCAGCGAGATAGGACAGGAGAGGAGCTCCTATAATTCACCCCTCCACTTT,CASSEIGQERSSYNSPLHF
TRBV11-1,TRBD1,NA,TRBJ1-4,TGTGCCAGCAGCTTACGGACAGGGCGGAATGAAAAACTGTTTTTT,CASSLRTGRNEKLFF
TRBV2,NA,NA,TRBJ1-6,TGTGCCAGCAGTGGACGGACTAATTCACCCCTCCACTTT,CASSGRTNSPLHF
TRBV4-1,NA,NA,TRBJ1-1,TGCGCCAGCAGCCAAGATAAGGGGCTAAGGATGAACACTGAAGCTTTCTTT,CASSQDKGLRMNTEAFF
TRBV5-5,TRBD2,NA,TRBJ2-1,TGTGCCAGCCCGGGACTAGCGGGAGGGAGCTCCTACAATGAGCAGTTCTTC,CASPGLAGGSSYNEQFF
TRBV12-5,NA,NA,TRBJ2-5,TGTGCTAGTGGCCCGTCGGACCAAGAGACCCAGTACTTC,CASGPSDQETQYF
TRBV2,TRBD2,NA,TRBJ2-6,TGTGCCAGCAGGGCCACATCCGGGACTAGCGGGTCGCCGACACTAAGCTCTGGGGCCAACGTCCTGACTTTC,CASRATSGTSGSPTLSSGANVLTF
TRBV4-2,NA,NA,TRBJ1-2,TGTGCCAGCAGCCAGTCGGAGGGGCGCTATGGCTACACCTTC,CASSQSEGRYGYTF
TRBV28,NA,NA,TRBJ2-1,TGTGCCAGCAGTTGGGAAGGGAGCTACGAGCAGTTCTTC,CASSWEGSYEQFF
TRBV30,TRBD1,NA,TRBJ1-1,TGTGCCTGGAGTGTACCTACAGGGGACTTGAACACTGAAGCTTTCTTT,CAWSVPTGDLNTEAFF
TRBV7-9,TRBD2,NA,TRBJ2-1,TGTGCCAGCAGCTTCCTAGCGGGAGGCCATGCAGCCTACAATGAGCAGTTCTTC,CASSFLAGGHAAYNEQFF
TRBV9,NA,NA,TRBJ1-1,TGTGCCAGCAGCGTAGCTCCGGAGGGGGGAGAAGCTTTCTTT,CASSVAPEGGEAFF
TRBV4-1,TRBD1,NA,TRBJ1-5,TGCGCCAGCAGCCGGGACAGGGGTCAGCCCCAGCATTTT,CASSRDRGQPQHF
TRBV6-5,NA,NA,TRBJ1-6,TGTGCCAGCAGTCCTAGGGTTTATCCCCATTCACCCCTCCACTTT,CASSPRVYPHSPLHF
TRBV5-1,TRBD2,NA,TRBJ2-3,TGCGCCAGCAGCTACCAGTTGAGGACTAGCGAATCAGATACGCAGTATTTT,CASSYQLRTSESDTQYF
TRBV28,TRBD2,NA,TRBJ2-2,TGTGCCAGCAGTCCTAGCGGTAACACCGGGGAGCTGTTTTTT,CASSPSGNTGELFF
TRBV5-1,NA,NA,TRBJ1-2,TGCGCCAGCAAGGGTGGTAGAAGCTACACCTTC,CASKGGRSYTF
TRBV5-1,TRBD2,NA,TRBJ2-3,TGCGCCAGCAGCTACCGGGACTACTTCACAGATACGCAGTATTTT,CASSYRDYFTDTQYF
TRBV28,NA,NA,TRBJ2-2,TGTGCCAGCAGCGCCGGACCCAACAAGGACACCGGGGAGCTGTTTTTT,CASSAGPNKDTGELFF
TRBV5-1,NA,NA,TRBJ2-1,TGCGCCAGCAGCAGAAATAATGAGCAGTTCTTC,CASSRNNEQFF
TRBV5-6,TRBD2,NA,TRBJ2-5,TGTGCCAGCAACGAGCGGGGGGGCGGGTTCGGGAAAGCTCGAGAGACCCAGTACTTC,CASNERGGGFGKARETQYF